This T cell receptor beta chain was sequenced during a study of cytomegalovirus exposure and HLA in healthy donors. This clone was observed a few times. V lost 1 base, J lost 5 bases, and 11 bases lay in between. Germline CDR1 is SEHNR and CDR2 is FQNEAQ (reference sequence). The CDR3 covers 14 residues. The PCR contained 60 Vbeta and 13 Jbeta primers. This table comes from immunoSEQ multiplex PCR, and its TCRdb copy is limited to in-frame clones, with some not included. The sample includes roughly 190,000 clones, about an eighth of them seen just once. Input material: PBMCs. The TCR originated in a man over 45 in good health and CMV-seropositive. This rearrangement joins TRBV7-9 to TRBJ1-1; D perhaps matches TRBD1 (5 bases). The DNA for the CDR3 is TGTGCCAGCAGCTTAGGGCAGGGTGAGACTGAAGCTTTCTTT. Translating gives CASSLGQGETEAFF.